The 3 T cell receptor beta chains below were found in one sample sequenced in a study of blood T cell repertoires in COVID-19. Clones were sequenced by immunoSEQ multiplex PCR, and TCRdb holds only the in-frame ones, with some missing. The sample holds about 240,000 clones, about nine tenths seen once. Input material: peripheral blood. The receptors come from a man in his 60s who had recovered from COVID-19.

This chain uses TRBV5-1 with TRBJ2-3, with TRBD1 matching 12 bases. Germline V lookup: CDR1 SGHRS, CDR2 YFSETQ. The junction had 17 bases not matched to a gene; V was cut back by 4 bases and J by 5 bases. The CDR3 runs to 19 residues. For the CDR3, the DNA is TGCGCCAGCAGCCAGTCCGGGACAGGGGGCTCATTCGGTGGAGATACGCAGTATTTT. Translating it yields CASSQSGTGGSFGGDTQYF.

The chain couples TRBV4-2 to TRBJ2-1; 8 bases fit TRBD2. The germline gives CDR1 LGHNA, CDR2 YNFKEQ. This CDR3 spans 14 amino acids. The J segment lost 8 bases and the V segment lost 1 base, leaving 4 bases of the junction unmatched. DNA for the CDR3: TGTGCCAGCAGCCAAGCGGAACTAGCGGATGAGCAGTTCTTC. This codes for CASSQAELADEQFF.

The V and J genes are TRBV6-4 and TRBJ2-3; 9 nucleotides align to TRBD1. The CDR3 has 15 residues. Germline CDR1 reads MRHNA; CDR2 reads SNTAGT. The V segment lost 4 bases and the J segment 6 bases; nucleotides outside the gene matches: 8. This chain's CDR3 is CASSAQGTGKDTQYF. Written as DNA, the CDR3 is TGTGCCAGCAGTGCTCAGGGGACAGGGAAGGATACGCAGTATTTT.